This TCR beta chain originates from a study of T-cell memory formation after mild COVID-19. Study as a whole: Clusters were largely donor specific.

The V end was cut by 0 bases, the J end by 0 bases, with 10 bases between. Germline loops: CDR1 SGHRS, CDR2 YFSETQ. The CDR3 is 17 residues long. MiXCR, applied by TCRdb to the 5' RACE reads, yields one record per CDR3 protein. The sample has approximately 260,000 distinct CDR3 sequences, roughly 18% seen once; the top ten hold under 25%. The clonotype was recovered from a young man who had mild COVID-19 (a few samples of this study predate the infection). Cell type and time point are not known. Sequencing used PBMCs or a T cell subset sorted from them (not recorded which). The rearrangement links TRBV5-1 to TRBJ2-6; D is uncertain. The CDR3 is CASSLGLRISGANVLTF. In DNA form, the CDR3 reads TGCGCCAGCAGCTTGGGGTTAAGGATCTCTGGGGCCAACGTCCTGACTTTC.